A single sample is the source of the 20 T cell receptor beta chains below, sequenced in a study of T cell repertoires in cytomegalovirus infection. TCRdb re-called the reads with MiXCR, one entry per CDR3 protein. The sample holds about 530,000 distinct CDR3 sequences, more than 25% seen once. The sequenced sample consisted of PBMCs. Source of these receptors: a human donor in good health (CMV status not recorded). Some clones in this sample may be carry-over from other donors' samples.

This clonotype was seen a few times. The chain has TRBV20-1 and TRBJ2-5; the match to TRBD2 covers 14 bases. The V gene end was trimmed by 3 bases and the J gene end by 3 bases; junction bases not matched to a gene: 9. Germline V gene data show CDR1 as DFQATT and CDR2 as SNEGSKA (reference sequence). CDR3 length: 17 amino acids. The CDR3 is CSASRGLAGEMEETQYF. CDR3 sequence (DNA): TGCAGTGCTAGTCGGGGACTAGCGGGAGAAATGGAAGAGACCCAGTACTTC.

The rearrangement links TRBV11-3 to TRBJ1-3, with 7 bases aligning to TRBD1. Germline CDR1 is SGHNT and CDR2 is YENEEA. Trimming took 5 bases from V and 0 from J; bases not matched to a gene: 7. The CDR3 contains 16 residues. In nucleotides, the CDR3 is TGTGCCAGCAGCCCCAGGACAGGCATCTCTGGAAACACCATATATTTT. Residues: CASSPRTGISGNTIYF.

This clonotype was detected ten times or more. The chain joins TRBV12-3 or TRBV12-4 to TRBJ2-7, with 7 bases matching TRBD2. J was trimmed by 2 bases and V by 6 bases; bases with no gene match: 7. The CDR3 runs to 14 residues. As DNA, the CDR3 is TGTGCCAGCAGACTAGGACTAGACCCCTACGAGCAGTACTTC. Protein product: CASRLGLDPYEQYF.

This chain joins TRBV30 and TRBJ1-5; no definite D call. Deletions cut 1 base from V and 3 bases from J, with 7 bases between. The CDR3 is 13 amino acids. Germline V CDR1 and CDR2: GTSNPN, SVGIG (reference sequence). The CDR3 is CAWSDGVNQPQHF. As DNA, the CDR3 is TGTGCCTGGAGTGATGGAGTCAATCAGCCCCAGCATTTT.

This clonotype was counted many times. V gene TRBV27 combines with J gene TRBJ2-3, with TRBD2 matching over 11 bases. V lost 4 bases to trimming and J lost 1 base; unmatched junction nucleotides: 7. Germline CDR1 reads MNHEY; CDR2 reads SMNVEV (reference sequence). CDR3 length: 17 residues. In DNA, the CDR3 is TGTGCCAGCAGTTGGTTAGCGGGAGGGCCTCGCACAGATACGCAGTATTTT. Protein: CASSWLAGGPRTDTQYF.

The rearrangement joins TRBV6-2 or TRBV6-3 to TRBJ2-1; TRBD2 matches at 7 bases. Germline assignment: CDR1 MNHEY and CDR2 SVGEGT. The CDR3 totals 17 residues. V dropped 5 bases and J dropped 4; count of bases not matched to a gene: 14. The CDR3 region is CASSLETGTNLYNEQFF. CDR3 bases: TGTGCCAGCAGTCTTGAGACCGGGACTAACCTATACAATGAGCAGTTCTTC.

This clonotype has at least ten counts. The CDR3 DNA reads TGTGCCAGCAGCTCAGGGACAGGGGAAAGGACTGAAGCTTTCTTT. Protein: CASSSGTGERTEAFF. This rearrangement joins TRBV7-8 to TRBJ1-1; 10 bases line up with TRBD1. Germline CDR1 and CDR2: SGHVS and FQNEAQ. The CDR3 contains 15 residues. V dropped 4 bases and J dropped 5; count of bases not matched to a gene: 7.

This clonotype was counted only a few times. The rearrangement joins TRBV10-3 to TRBJ1-4; the D gene is possibly TRBD1 (6 bases). The CDR3 sequence is 13 residues long. The V end lost 10 bases, the J end lost 6 bases, and 15 bases lay between the germline ends. CDR1 is ENHRY and CDR2 is SYGVKD in the germline V gene. The CDR3 region is CATNFRQDEKLFF. Written as DNA, the CDR3 is TGTGCCACCAATTTTCGACAGGATGAAAAACTGTTTTTT.

This clonotype has a count of ten or more. This chain links TRBV7-2 with TRBJ2-7; 7 nucleotides line up with TRBD2. V gave up 5 bases and J gave up 6 bases; unmatched junction bases: 13. This CDR3 comprises 15 residues. CDR1 and CDR2 from the germline V gene are SGHTA and FQGNSA. The CDR3: CASSPLALEVGEQYV. For the CDR3, the DNA is TGTGCCAGCAGCCCACTAGCGTTAGAGGTGGGCGAGCAGTACGTC.

This chain links TRBV12-3 or TRBV12-4 with TRBJ1-3; 7 bases align to TRBD1. With 3 bases clipped from V and 16 bases from J, the junction kept 12 bases outside the gene matches. This CDR3 comprises 13 residues. In nucleotides, the CDR3 is TGTGCCAGCAGTTTCCTGAGACAGGGCTTCCATTATTTT. This codes for CASSFLRQGFHYF.

There are a few counts of this clonotype. V and J are TRBV10-3 and TRBJ1-1; D unresolved. The CDR3 is 14 amino acids. Per germline, CDR1 ENHRY and CDR2 SYGVKD. V shed 6 bases and J shed 0 bases, with 11 bases lying between them. This chain's CDR3 is CAISPTDMNTEAFF. The CDR3, as DNA: TGTGCCATCAGCCCTACAGACATGAACACTGAAGCTTTCTTT.

In this sample, this clonotype turned up a few times. V is TRBV4-3 and J is TRBJ2-2; 7 bases are shared with TRBD1. Germline V gene lookup returns CDR1 LGHNA and CDR2 YSLEER. The V and J ends lost 3 bases and 4 bases, in that order; junction bases with no gene match: 8. The CDR3 is 16 amino acids. Written as DNA, the CDR3 is TGCGCCAGCAGCCAGGACGACAGGGCGGGCACCGGGGAGCTGTTTTTT. It translates to CASSQDDRAGTGELFF.

The rearrangement uses TRBV11-2 and TRBJ2-2; D uncertain. V was shortened by 2 bases and J by 5 bases, with 9 bases between the two germline ends. CDR3 length equals 14 residues. Germline loops: CDR1 SGHAT, CDR2 FQNNGV. The CDR3 coding sequence is TGTGCCAGCAGCTTATCGGCCAAAACCGGGGAGCTGTTTTTT. This gives the protein CASSLSAKTGELFF.

This clonotype was seen at least ten times. The J gene is TRBJ2-1, the V gene TRBV7-2, with TRBD1 matching over 7 bases. Germline CDR1 SGHTA, CDR2 FQGNSA. J lost 3 bases, V lost 5 bases, and 4 bases had no gene match. The CDR3 spans 14 residues. The CDR3 here is CASSPDRNYNEQFF. The CDR3, as DNA: TGTGCCAGCAGCCCGGACAGGAACTACAATGAGCAGTTCTTC.

The genes are TRBV7-9 and TRBJ2-7, with a tentative D call TRBD1 (5 bases). The V gene's germline CDR1 is SEHNR and CDR2 FQNEAQ (reference sequence). This CDR3 has 14 amino acids. V was clipped by 5 bases and J by 7 bases, with 18 bases between them. CDR3 residues: CASSKAVEQAEQYF. For the CDR3, the DNA is TGTGCCAGCAGCAAGGCAGTAGAACAGGCTGAGCAGTACTTC.

This clonotype was counted a single time. The gene calls are TRBV18 and TRBJ2-3; D may match TRBD1 or TRBD2 (5 bases each). Trimming shortened V by 1 base and J by 2 bases, and 19 bases separated the two germline ends. CDR3 length: 18 residues. CDR1 KGHSH and CDR2 LQKENI come from the germline V gene. The CDR3 DNA sequence: TGTGCCAGCTCACCACGCTCGGTCGGGGCAGTAAACACAGATACGCAGTATTTT. Translation: CASSPRSVGAVNTDTQYF. Combining the CDR3 with reference TRBV18 and TRBJ2-3 gives the whole variable domain NAGVMQNPRHLVRRRGQEARLRCSPMKGHSHVYWYRQLPEEGLKFMVYLQKENIIDESGMPKERFSAEFPKEGPSILRIQQVVRGDSAAYFCASSPRSVGAVNTDTQYFGPGTRLTVL.

This clonotype was seen a handful of times. The chain employs TRBV7-9 and TRBJ2-5; D not certain. The CDR3 is made up of 14 amino acids. CDR1 is SEHNR and CDR2 is FQNEAQ in the germline V gene (reference sequence). Trimming pared 2 bases from V and 3 bases from J, leaving 10 bases between. The CDR3, as DNA: TGTGCCAGCAGCTTATCAAATCGAAAAGAGACCCAGTACTTC. This translates into CASSLSNRKETQYF.

This chain joins TRBV14 and TRBJ1-3; D unclear. Trimming left V 1 base short and J 3 bases short, with 10 bases between. Per the germline V gene, CDR1 is SGHDN and CDR2 is FVKESK. This CDR3 is 15 amino acids long. The CDR3 sequence: CASSQVRGSGNTIYF. For the CDR3, the DNA is TGTGCCAGCAGCCAAGTCAGAGGGAGTGGAAACACCATATATTTT.

V gene TRBV6-2 or TRBV6-3 combines with J gene TRBJ2-3, with 8 nucleotides matching TRBD2. Germline trimming cut 0 bases from V and 6 bases from J; bases unmatched to any gene: 11. Germline lookup yields CDR1 MNHEY and CDR2 SVGEGT. CDR3 length: 17 residues. CDR3 DNA: TGTGCCAGCAGTTACTCTGTTAGCGGGGATCCTCCCGATACGCAGTATTTT. Protein product: CASSYSVSGDPPDTQYF.

The V and J genes are TRBV7-2 and TRBJ2-7, with D possibly TRBD1 on 7 matching bases. CDR1 and CDR2 from the germline V gene are SGHTA and FQGNSA. V was clipped by 2 bases and J by 6 bases, with 20 bases between them. The CDR3 has 16 amino acids. CDR3 loop: CASSLWPGDRWGEQYV. The CDR3 DNA sequence: TGTGCCAGCAGCTTATGGCCGGGGGACAGATGGGGCGAGCAGTACGTC.